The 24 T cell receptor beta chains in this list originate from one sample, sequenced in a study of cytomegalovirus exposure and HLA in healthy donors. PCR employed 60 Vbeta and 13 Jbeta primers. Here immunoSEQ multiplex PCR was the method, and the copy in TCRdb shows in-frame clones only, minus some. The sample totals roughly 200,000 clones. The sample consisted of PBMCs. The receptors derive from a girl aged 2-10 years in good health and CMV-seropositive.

This chain's CDR3 is CASSQQGPYYEQYF. CDR3 nucleotide sequence: TGTGCCAGCAGTCAACAGGGCCCCTACTACGAGCAGTACTTC. The chain combines TRBV27 with TRBJ2-7, with D perhaps matching TRBD1 (6 bases). Germline V lookup: CDR1 MNHEY, CDR2 SMNVEV (reference sequence). V shed 5 bases and J shed 3 bases, with 14 bases lying between them. This CDR3 is built from 14 residues.

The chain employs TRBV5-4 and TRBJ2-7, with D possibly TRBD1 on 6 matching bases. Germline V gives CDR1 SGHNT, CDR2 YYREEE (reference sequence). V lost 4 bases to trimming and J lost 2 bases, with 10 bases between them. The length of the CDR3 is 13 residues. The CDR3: CASSGTGTYEQYF. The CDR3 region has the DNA TGTGCCAGCAGCGGAACAGGGACCTACGAGCAGTACTTC.

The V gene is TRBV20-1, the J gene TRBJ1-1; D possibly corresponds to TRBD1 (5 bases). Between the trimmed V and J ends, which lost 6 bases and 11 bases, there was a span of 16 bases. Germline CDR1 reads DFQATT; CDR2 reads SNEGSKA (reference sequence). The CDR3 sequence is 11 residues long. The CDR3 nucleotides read TGCAGTGCGGCGGGGGGGGTTCCGGCTTTCTTT. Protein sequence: CSAAGGVPAFF.

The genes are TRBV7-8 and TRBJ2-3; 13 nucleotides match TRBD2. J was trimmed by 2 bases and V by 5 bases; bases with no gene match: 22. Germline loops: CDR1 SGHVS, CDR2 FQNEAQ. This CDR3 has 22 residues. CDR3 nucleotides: TGTGCCAGCAGCGCCCGCCCAAAAACTAGCGGGAGGGGATTGGGGCCCACAGATACGCAGTATTTT. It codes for CASSARPKTSGRGLGPTDTQYF.

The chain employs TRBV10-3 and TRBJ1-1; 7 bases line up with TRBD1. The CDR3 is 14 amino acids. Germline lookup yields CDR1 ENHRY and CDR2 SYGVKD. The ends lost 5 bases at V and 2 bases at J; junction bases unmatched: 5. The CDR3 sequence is CAISQGGRNTEAFF. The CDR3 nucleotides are TGTGCCATCAGTCAGGGGGGCAGAAACACTGAAGCTTTCTTT.

The CDR3 DNA reads TGTGCCAGCAGTGAAGAGCGGTTAGCGGGAGATGAGCAGTTCTTC. It translates to CASSEERLAGDEQFF. V is TRBV2 and J is TRBJ2-1; 9 nucleotides agree with TRBD2. This CDR3 is built from 15 residues. The germline V gene encodes CDR1 SNHLY and CDR2 FYNNEI. With 1 base clipped from V and 8 bases from J, the junction kept 6 bases outside the gene matches.

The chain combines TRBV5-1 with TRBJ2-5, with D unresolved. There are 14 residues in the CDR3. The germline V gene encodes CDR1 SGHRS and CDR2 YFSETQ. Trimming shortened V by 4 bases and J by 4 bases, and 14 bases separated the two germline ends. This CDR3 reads CASSPEVSGETQYF. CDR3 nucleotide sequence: TGCGCCAGCAGCCCCGAGGTTTCGGGAGAGACCCAGTACTTC.

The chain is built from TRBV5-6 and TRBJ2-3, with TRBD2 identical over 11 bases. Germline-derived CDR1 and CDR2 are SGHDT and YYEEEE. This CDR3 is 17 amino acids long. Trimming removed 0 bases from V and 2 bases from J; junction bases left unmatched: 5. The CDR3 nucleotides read TGTGCCAGCAGCTTGGCGCTGGGACTAGCGGTCACAGATACGCAGTATTTT. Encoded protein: CASSLALGLAVTDTQYF.

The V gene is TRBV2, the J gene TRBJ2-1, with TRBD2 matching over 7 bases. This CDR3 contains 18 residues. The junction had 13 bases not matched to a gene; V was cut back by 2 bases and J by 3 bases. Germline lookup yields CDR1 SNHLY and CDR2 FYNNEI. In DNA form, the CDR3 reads TGTGCCAGCAGTGAAACGGGGCATACAGCGGGGCTCTACAATGAGCAGTTCTTC. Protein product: CASSETGHTAGLYNEQFF.

For the CDR3, the DNA is TGTGCCAGCATCTTTTCAGGGGTAAATAACTATGGCTACACCTTC. Protein: CASIFSGVNNYGYTF. This chain uses TRBV28 with TRBJ1-2; tentative D call: TRBD1 (6 bases). CDR3 length equals 15 residues. V dropped 7 bases and J dropped 1 base, with 16 bases sitting between them. Germline V gene sequence: CDR1 MDHEN, CDR2 SYDVKM.

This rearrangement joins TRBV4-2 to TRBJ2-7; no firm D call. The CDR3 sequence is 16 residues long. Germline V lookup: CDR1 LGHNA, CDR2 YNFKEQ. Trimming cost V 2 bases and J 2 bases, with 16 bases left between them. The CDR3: CASSQLRLSRPYEQYF. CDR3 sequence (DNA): TGTGCCAGCAGCCAACTTAGACTGTCCCGTCCCTACGAGCAGTACTTC.

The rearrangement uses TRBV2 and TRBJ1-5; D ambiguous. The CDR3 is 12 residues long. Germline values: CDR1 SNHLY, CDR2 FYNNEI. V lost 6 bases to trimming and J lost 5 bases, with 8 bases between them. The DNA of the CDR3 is TGTGCCAGCAGGTACACCGATCAGCCCCAGCATTTT. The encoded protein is CASRYTDQPQHF. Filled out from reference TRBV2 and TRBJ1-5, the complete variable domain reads EPEVTQTPSHQVTQMGQEVILRCVPISNHLYFYWYRQILGQKVEFLVSFYNNEISEKSEIFDDQFSVERPDGSNFTLKIRSTKLEDSAMYFCASRYTDQPQHFGDGTRLSIL.

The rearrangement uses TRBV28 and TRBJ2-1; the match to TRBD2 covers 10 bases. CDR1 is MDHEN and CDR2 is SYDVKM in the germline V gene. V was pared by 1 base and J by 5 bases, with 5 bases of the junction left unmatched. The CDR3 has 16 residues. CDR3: CASSLSPSGGHNEQFF. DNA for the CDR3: TGTGCCAGCAGTTTATCCCCTAGCGGGGGCCACAATGAGCAGTTCTTC.

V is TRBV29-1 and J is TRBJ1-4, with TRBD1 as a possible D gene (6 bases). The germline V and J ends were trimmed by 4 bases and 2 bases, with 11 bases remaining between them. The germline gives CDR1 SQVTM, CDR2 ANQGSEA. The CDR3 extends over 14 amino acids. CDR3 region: CSVASGETNEKLFF. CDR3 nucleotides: TGCAGCGTTGCGTCAGGGGAGACTAATGAAAAACTGTTTTTT.

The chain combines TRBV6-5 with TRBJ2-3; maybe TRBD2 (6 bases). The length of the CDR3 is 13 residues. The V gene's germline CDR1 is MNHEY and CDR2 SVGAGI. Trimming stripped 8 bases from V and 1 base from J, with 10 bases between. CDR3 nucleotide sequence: TGTGCCAGCGTGGGGGGAGGCACAGATACGCAGTATTTT. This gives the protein CASVGGGTDTQYF.

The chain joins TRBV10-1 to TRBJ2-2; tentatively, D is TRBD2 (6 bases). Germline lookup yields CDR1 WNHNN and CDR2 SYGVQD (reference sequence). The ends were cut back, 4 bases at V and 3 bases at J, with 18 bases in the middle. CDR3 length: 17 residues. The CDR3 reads CASSGPFSGGYTGELFF. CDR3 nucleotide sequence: TGCGCCAGCAGTGGCCCCTTTAGCGGAGGGTACACCGGGGAGCTGTTTTTT.

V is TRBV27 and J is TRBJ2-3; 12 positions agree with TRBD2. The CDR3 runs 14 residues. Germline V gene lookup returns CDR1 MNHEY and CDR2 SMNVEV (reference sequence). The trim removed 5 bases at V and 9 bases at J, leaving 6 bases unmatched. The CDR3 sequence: CASSPWTSGVTQYF. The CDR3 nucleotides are TGTGCCAGCAGTCCCTGGACTAGCGGGGTCACGCAGTATTTT.

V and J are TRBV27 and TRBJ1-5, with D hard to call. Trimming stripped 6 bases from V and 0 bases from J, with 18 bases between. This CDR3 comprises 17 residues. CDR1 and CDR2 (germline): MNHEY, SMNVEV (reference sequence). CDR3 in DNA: TGTGCCAGCAGCCAAACTCGGGGTCCGAATAGCAATCAGCCCCAGCATTTT. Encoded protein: CASSQTRGPNSNQPQHF.

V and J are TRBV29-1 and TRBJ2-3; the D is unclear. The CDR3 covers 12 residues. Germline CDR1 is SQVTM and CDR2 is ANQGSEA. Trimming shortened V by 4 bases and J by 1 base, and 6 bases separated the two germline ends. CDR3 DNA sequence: TGCAGCGTTGGCCCGGGCACAGATACGCAGTATTTT. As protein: CSVGPGTDTQYF.

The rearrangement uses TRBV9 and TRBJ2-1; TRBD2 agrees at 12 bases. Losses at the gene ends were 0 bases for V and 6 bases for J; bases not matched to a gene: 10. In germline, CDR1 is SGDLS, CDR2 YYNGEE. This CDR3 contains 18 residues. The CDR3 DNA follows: TGTGCCAGCAGCGTAGTCGGGGGGAAACTAGCGGGAGGCAATGAGCAGTTCTTC. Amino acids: CASSVVGGKLAGGNEQFF. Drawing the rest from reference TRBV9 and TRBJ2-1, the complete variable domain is DSGVTQTPKHLITATGQRVTLRCSPRSGDLSVYWYQQSLDQGLQFLIQYYNGEERAKGNILERFSAQQFPDLHSELNLSSLELGDSALYFCASSVVGGKLAGGNEQFFGPGTRLTVL.

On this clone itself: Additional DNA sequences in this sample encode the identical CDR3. DNA for the CDR3: TGTGCCAGCAACGAACGGGGGTATAGTCAGCCCCAGCATTTT. This translates into CASNERGYSQPQHF. The chain carries TRBV2 and TRBJ1-5; the D gene is possibly TRBD1 (5 bases). V gave up 7 bases and J gave up 6 bases, with 16 bases separating them. The CDR3 is 14 residues long. The germline gives CDR1 SNHLY, CDR2 FYNNEI.

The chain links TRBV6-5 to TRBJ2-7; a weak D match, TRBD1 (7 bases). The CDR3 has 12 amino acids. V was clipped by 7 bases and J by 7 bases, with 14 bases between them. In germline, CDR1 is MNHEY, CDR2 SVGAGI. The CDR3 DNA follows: TGTGCCAGCAACGACAGGGCGGGGGAGCAGTACTTC. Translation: CASNDRAGEQYF.

CDR3 protein: CASSPYTDTQYF. CDR3 nucleotides: TGTGCCAGCAGCCCCTACACAGATACGCAGTATTTT. The gene calls are TRBV11-2 and TRBJ2-3; D uncertain. The CDR3 is 12 residues long. The V and J ends lost 5 bases and 2 bases respectively, with 5 bases between them. Per germline, CDR1 SGHAT and CDR2 FQNNGV.

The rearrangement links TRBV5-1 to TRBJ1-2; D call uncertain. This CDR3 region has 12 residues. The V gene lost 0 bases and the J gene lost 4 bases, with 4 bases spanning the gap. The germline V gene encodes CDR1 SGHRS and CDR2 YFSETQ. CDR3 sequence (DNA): TGCGCCAGCAGCTTGGCTTTCTATGGCTACACCTTC. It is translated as CASSLAFYGYTF.